This is a list of T cell receptor beta chains from one sample in a study of regulatory T cells in long-lasting Graves disease. TCRdb processed the multiplex PCR reads anew with MiXCR; each CDR3 protein has one entry. The sample shows some 330,000 distinct CDR3 sequences, more than 20% of them seen only once. Source: peripheral blood mononuclear cells (PBMCs), taken when the disease was refractory, from a patient treated with antithyroid drugs. The receptors derive from a woman aged 40-49 years with Graves disease. Both conserved end residues are part of each CDR3. D genes are given only for firm matches. For some rows the clone size is stated as once, few or many, or as a class when expanded; others skip it.

clone size	D gene	V gene	J gene	CDR3 DNA	CDR3 protein
many	TRBD1	TRBV6-1	TRBJ1-5	TGTGCCAGCAAACGGTTCGGGACAGCTAATCAGCCCCAGCATTTT	CASKRFGTANQPQHF
few	.	TRBV14	TRBJ2-5	TGTGCCAGCAGCCAGTTGGGTGAGACCCAGTACTTC	CASSQLGETQYF
.	TRBD1	TRBV9	TRBJ1-1	TGTGCCAGCAGCGTAGGCTACAGGGGCACGGAGGCTTTCTTT	CASSVGYRGTEAFF
.	TRBD2	TRBV10-2	TRBJ2-7	TGCGCCAGCAGTGATACTAGCGGGAGCTACGAGCAGTACTTC	CASSDTSGSYEQYF
.	.	TRBV6-1	TRBJ1-1	TGTGCCACTCTTGCGTATCCAGATAACACTGAAGCTTTCTTT	CATLAYPDNTEAFF
few	.	TRBV18	TRBJ1-6	TGTGCCAGCTCACCCCGCGTGGTCAGTTATAATTCACCCCTCCACTTT	CASSPRVVSYNSPLHF
.	.	TRBV5-1	TRBJ1-1	TGCGCCAGCAGCTTGCCGACTGCCTTGAACACTGAAGCTTTCTTT	CASSLPTALNTEAFF
.	TRBD2	TRBV19	TRBJ2-1	TGTGCCAGTAGTTCGGGACTAGAGCAGTTCTTC	CASSSGLEQFF
many	.	TRBV2	TRBJ2-7	TGTGCCAGCAGTGGGGAGCAGGGGACCTACGAGCAGTACTTC	CASSGEQGTYEQYF
few	.	TRBV27	TRBJ1-2	TGTGCCAGCAGCCCGCGGGACATATTATTAAATGGCTACACCTTC	CASSPRDILLNGYTF
many	.	TRBV28	TRBJ1-5	TGTGCCAGCAGTGGGACACGATTTGATCAGCCCCAGCATTTT	CASSGTRFDQPQHF
many	.	TRBV2	TRBJ2-7	TGTGCCAGCAGTGTACGGCCAGCCGAGTACGAGCAGTACTTC	CASSVRPAEYEQYF
few	TRBD2	TRBV10-3	TRBJ2-2	TGTGCCATCAGTGAGTCGTCTAGCGGGATCCCTATATACACCGGGGAGCTGTTTTTT	CAISESSSGIPIYTGELFF
.	TRBD2	TRBV7-6	TRBJ2-3	TGTGCCAGCAGGACTAGCGGAAGCACAGATACGCAGTATTTT	CASRTSGSTDTQYF
many	TRBD2	TRBV6-1	TRBJ2-2	TGTGCCAGCAGTGACACAGCGGGAGGAACCGGGGAGCTGTTTTTT	CASSDTAGGTGELFF
few	TRBD2	TRBV9	TRBJ2-5	TGTGCCAGCAGCGTTAGCGGGACGGAGACCCAGTACTTC	CASSVSGTETQYF
many	.	TRBV27	TRBJ1-4	TGTGCCAGCAGTTTCGCGCCGGGCATGACCTTCCCAGGAGAAAAACTGTTTTTT	CASSFAPGMTFPGEKLFF
.	.	TRBV6-1	TRBJ2-5	TGTGCCAGCAGTGAACCGGCAGTTCAGGCCCAGTACTTC	CASSEPAVQAQYF
many	.	TRBV11-2	TRBJ2-7	TGTGCCAGCAGCTTTGCGGGGACCGAGCAGTACTTC	CASSFAGTEQYF
many	.	TRBV24-1	TRBJ2-5	TGTGCCACCAGTGATTTGCAAGAGACCCAGTACTTC	CATSDLQETQYF
many	.	TRBV28	TRBJ1-2	TGTGCCAGCAGTTTATTGTCACAGCTTAACTATGGCTACACCTTC	CASSLLSQLNYGYTF
many	.	TRBV7-9	TRBJ1-1	TGTGCCAGCAGCTTAAGGGGAAGTAGCACTGAAGCTTTCTTT	CASSLRGSSTEAFF
many	.	TRBV27	TRBJ2-7	TGTGCCAGCAGTTTACGGCCCGGGAAAGAGCAGTACTTC	CASSLRPGKEQYF
few	.	TRBV28	TRBJ2-5	TGTGCCAGCAGCGTAGGGAGGTCGTACCGGCCTTCTACCCAGTACTTC	CASSVGRSYRPSTQYF
few	.	TRBV5-5	TRBJ1-1	TGTGCCAGCAGCGTCACGGGGCGCGGGACTGAAGCTTTCTTT	CASSVTGRGTEAFF
.	TRBD1	TRBV3-1	TRBJ2-7	TGTGCCAGCAGCCGAAGGGGACAGCATCCCTACGAGCAGTACTTC	CASSRRGQHPYEQYF
many	.	TRBV28	TRBJ1-5	TGTGCCAGCAGTACCCGCAGGGCTGGGGTCCATCAGCCCCAGCATTTT	CASSTRRAGVHQPQHF
.	.	TRBV5-1	TRBJ1-1	TGCGCCAGCAGCGCCAGGGGTATGAACACTGAAGCTTTCTTT	CASSARGMNTEAFF
few	.	TRBV6-2/TRBV6-3	TRBJ1-2	TGTGCCAGCAGTTACGCCAGGTCCTATGGCTACACCTTC	CASSYARSYGYTF
many	.	TRBV11-2	TRBJ2-7	TGTGCCAGCAGCGGAGGGATTGTGGGCTACGAGCAGTACTTC	CASSGGIVGYEQYF